This T cell receptor beta chain was sequenced for a study of T cell responses to AZD1222 COVID-19 vaccine. Broader study findings: Sampling captured repertoires only after the peak T cell response. Most donors were white British and more were female, and clonal diversity was possibly underestimated.

With regard to this clone: Its cognate antigen is unknown.

The assay was immunoSEQ multiplex PCR, and TCRdb's table has in-frame clones only and misses some. The repertoire holds under 85,000 clones, about nine tenths seen once, with roughly 24% in the top ten. Sequencing was performed on peripheral blood, taken on day 0 of AZD1222 vaccination. The origin of this receptor is an adult in good health.

The CDR3 here is CASSPSSGGGIQYF. The CDR3 nucleotides read TGCGCCAGCAGCCCAAGTTCGGGGGGTGGCATTCAGTACTTC. The chain is built from TRBV4-1 and TRBJ2-4; 7 nucleotides agree with TRBD2. With 4 bases clipped from V and 9 bases from J, the junction kept 9 bases outside the gene matches. The CDR3 is 14 amino acids. Germline CDR1 and CDR2: MGHRA and YSYEKL.